The clone carrying this T cell receptor beta chain was detected only once. Mismatch with germline at one junction end may stem from a read error. Original methodology: Reference gene primers were amplified, and this amplification served to estimate nucleated cell counts. Libraries were prepared by immunoSEQ multiplex PCR; TCRdb keeps only in-frame clonotypes and omits some of them. The V and J calls and clone size are taken from that table; D and trimming were inferred from the DNA. The sample has over 150,000 clones; roughly 91% are singletons. The data originate from a study of blood T cell repertoires in COVID-19. Looking at the study overall: The United States, Italy and Spain were the sources of the acute and convalescent COVID-19 samples.

The length of the CDR3 is 14 residues. The clonotype was recovered from a man between 18 and 35 years old with COVID-19, enrolled during active disease. The sequenced sample consisted of peripheral blood. The chain recombines TRBV23-1 with TRBJ1-4; D ambiguous. TRBV23-1 is known as an ORF, though its function is uncertain. The CDR3 loop is CASSQSRPNEKLLF. The CDR3 region has the DNA TGCGCCAGCAGTCAATCGAGGCCGAATGAAAAACTGCTTTTT.